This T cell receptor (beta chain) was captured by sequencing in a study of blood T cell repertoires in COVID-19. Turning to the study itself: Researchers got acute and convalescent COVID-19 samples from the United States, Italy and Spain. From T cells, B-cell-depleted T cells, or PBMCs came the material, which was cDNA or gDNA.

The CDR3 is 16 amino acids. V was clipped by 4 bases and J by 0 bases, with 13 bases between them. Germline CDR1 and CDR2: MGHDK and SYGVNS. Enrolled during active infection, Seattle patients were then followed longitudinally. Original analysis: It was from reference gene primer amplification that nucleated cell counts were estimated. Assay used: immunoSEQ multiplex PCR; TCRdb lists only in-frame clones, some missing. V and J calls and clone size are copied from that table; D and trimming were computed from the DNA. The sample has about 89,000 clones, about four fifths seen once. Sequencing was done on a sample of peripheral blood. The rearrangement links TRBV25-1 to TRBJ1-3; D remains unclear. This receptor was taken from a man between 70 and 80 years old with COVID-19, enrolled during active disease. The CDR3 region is CASSAGVSTSGNTIYF. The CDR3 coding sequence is TGTGCCAGCAGTGCAGGTGTCAGCACCTCTGGAAACACCATATATTTT.